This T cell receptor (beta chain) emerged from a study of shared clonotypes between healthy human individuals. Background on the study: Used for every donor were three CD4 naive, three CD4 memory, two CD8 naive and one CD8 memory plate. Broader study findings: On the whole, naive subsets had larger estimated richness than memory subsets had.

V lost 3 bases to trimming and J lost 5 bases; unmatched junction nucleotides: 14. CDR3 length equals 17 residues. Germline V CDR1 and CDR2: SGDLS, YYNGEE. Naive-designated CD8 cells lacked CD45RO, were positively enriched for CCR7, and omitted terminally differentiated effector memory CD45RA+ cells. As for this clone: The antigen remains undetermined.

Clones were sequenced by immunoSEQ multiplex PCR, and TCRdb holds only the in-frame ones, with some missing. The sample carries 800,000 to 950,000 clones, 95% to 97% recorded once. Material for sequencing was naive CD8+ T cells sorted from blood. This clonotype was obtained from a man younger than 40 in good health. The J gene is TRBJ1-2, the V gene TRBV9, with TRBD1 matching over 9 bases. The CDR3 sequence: CASSAAGQGRDLYGYTF. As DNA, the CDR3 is TGTGCCAGCAGCGCCGCGGGACAGGGACGAGATTTATATGGCTACACCTTC.